A selection of T cell receptor beta chains follows, all from one sample in a study of blood T cells in healthy people across ages. TCRdb called the 5' RACE reads again in MiXCR, with one record for every CDR3 protein. The table has more than 1.4 million distinct CDR3 sequences, approximately 40% seen once; the top ten hold 7% to 9%. Input material: blood. The source is a woman aged 18-29 years in good health. The CDR3 runs from the conserved cysteine through the conserved F or W. D genes are given only for firm matches. Part of the rows lack a size; the others show once, few, many or a class for expanded clones.

J,size,V,D,DNA,CDR3
TRBJ2-1,NA,TRBV4-1,NA,TGCGCCAGCAGCCGGCGGGCGGGTACGCAAGAGACCCAGTTCTTC,CASSRRAGTQETQFF
TRBJ2-3,NA,TRBV2,NA,TGTGCCAGCAGTGAAGCGCCGAGGGACACAGATACGCAGTATTTT,CASSEAPRDTDTQYF
TRBJ2-1,NA,TRBV6-2/TRBV6-3,TRBD2,TGTGCCAGCAGGAGGATTAGCGGGACCTTTTACAATGAGCAGTTCTTC,CASRRISGTFYNEQFF
TRBJ1-5,NA,TRBV20-1,NA,TGCAGTGCCCCGAAAGGTGGAGTTAACCAGCCCCAGCATTTT,CSAPKGGVNQPQHF
TRBJ1-2,NA,TRBV20-1,TRBD1,TGCAGCGCCCACGGAACGGGACAGAACTATGGCTACACCTTC,CSAHGTGQNYGYTF
TRBJ2-3,once,TRBV24-1,TRBD2,TGTGCCACCAGTGACCCGGGGGGGGCCGAGACGCAGTATTTT,CATSDPGGAETQYF
TRBJ2-7,few,TRBV5-1,NA,TGCGCCAGCAGCTTAGCCGGGAAGCGCTCCTACGAGCAGTACTTC,CASSLAGKRSYEQYF
TRBJ2-7,NA,TRBV4-1,NA,TGCGCCAGCAGCCAACAACAGTCCCTCCCCTACGAGCAGTACTTC,CASSQQQSLPYEQYF
TRBJ2-5,few,TRBV4-2,NA,TGTGCCAGCAGCCGTAATGAACAAGAGACCCAGTACTTC,CASSRNEQETQYF
TRBJ1-2,few,TRBV15,NA,TGTGCCACCAGCAGAGCGAACTATGGCTACACCTTC,CATSRANYGYTF
TRBJ2-3,few,TRBV5-1,TRBD1,TGCGCCAGCAGACCATCACAGGGGGCGCTTGATACGCAGTATTTT,CASRPSQGALDTQYF
TRBJ1-2,few,TRBV29-1,TRBD1,TGCAGGGCGGAGGGGGCTTACTATGGCTACACCTTC,CRAEGAYYGYTF
TRBJ2-5,NA,TRBV12-3/TRBV12-4,TRBD1,TGTGCCAGCAGTTGGGACAGGCAACAAGAGACCCAGTACTTC,CASSWDRQQETQYF
TRBJ2-3,NA,TRBV20-1,TRBD2,TGCAGTGCGCCGAGTCCAGCGGGGGGCACAGATACGCAGTATTTT,CSAPSPAGGTDTQYF
TRBJ2-3,few,TRBV6-2/TRBV6-3,NA,TGTGCCAGCAGCCCCCGCTCGGGCACAGATACGCAGTATTTT,CASSPRSGTDTQYF
TRBJ1-2,NA,TRBV20-1,NA,TGCAGTGCTAGAGATCCGGGGGCAGGGTATGGCTACACCTTC,CSARDPGAGYGYTF
TRBJ1-1,many,TRBV10-3,NA,TGTGCCATCAGTGGGGGGACTGAAGCTTTCTTT,CAISGGTEAFF
TRBJ2-3,few,TRBV9,TRBD2,TGTGCCAGCAGCGTAGCAGGCGGGGGGGCAGCAGATACGCAGTATTTT,CASSVAGGGAADTQYF
TRBJ1-2,NA,TRBV12-3/TRBV12-4,NA,TGTGCCAGCAGTCCCAAAAAGTACGGGGTGTCGGGTGGCTACACCTTC,CASSPKKYGVSGGYTF
TRBJ2-7,few,TRBV11-2,NA,TGTGCCAGCAGCTTAGGGGCCCCAGGGGTAAGGCACGAGCAGTACTTC,CASSLGAPGVRHEQYF
TRBJ1-1,NA,TRBV20-1,NA,TGCAGTGCTAGAGAGTCTGGCGGTGACATGAACACTGAAGCTTTCTTT,CSARESGGDMNTEAFF
TRBJ2-3,few,TRBV10-3,NA,TGTGCCATCAGAGATAACACAGATACGCAGTATTTT,CAIRDNTDTQYF
TRBJ2-1,once,TRBV20-1,NA,TGCAGGGCAACCGATAGCTTCGATGAGCAGTTCTTC,CRATDSFDEQFF
TRBJ1-2,NA,TRBV3-1,TRBD1,TGTGCCAGCGGGACAGGGCTCGGCTATGGCTACACCTTC,CASGTGLGYGYTF
TRBJ2-5,few,TRBV27,NA,TGTGCCAGCAGCCCCGGACTGCCCGGGGAGACCCAGTACTTC,CASSPGLPGETQYF
TRBJ2-2,NA,TRBV2,NA,TGTGCCTCAGCACAAGGGGGGGGGCCCACCGGGGAGCTGTTTTTT,CASAQGGGPTGELFF
TRBJ2-1,few,TRBV7-9,TRBD2,TGTGCCAGCAGCACAACGATAGCGGGAAGGTCCTACAATGAGCAGTTCTTC,CASSTTIAGRSYNEQFF
TRBJ2-1,NA,TRBV28,NA,TGTGCCAGCAGTTTATGGGCCGCGACAGGCAATGAGCAGTTCTTC,CASSLWAATGNEQFF
TRBJ2-1,NA,TRBV20-1,TRBD2,TGCAGTGCTAGCATTTTGCCGAATAGCGGGAGGGTCAATGAGCAGTTCTTC,CSASILPNSGRVNEQFF
TRBJ1-4,NA,TRBV20-1,NA,TGCAGTGCTAGGTCCAGCCAGAATGAAAAACTGTTTTTT,CSARSSQNEKLFF
TRBJ1-2,NA,TRBV11-2,NA,TGTGCCAGCAGCTTCCAGGACAACTATGGCTACACCTTC,CASSFQDNYGYTF
TRBJ1-2,NA,TRBV30,TRBD1,TGTGCCTGGACCAGGGGGGGACAGGGGTTTAATGGCTACACCTTC,CAWTRGGQGFNGYTF
TRBJ1-5,few,TRBV5-1,NA,TGCGCCAGCAGCTGGGGGGGGGTCAATCAGCCCCAGCATTTT,CASSWGGVNQPQHF
TRBJ1-2,NA,TRBV6-5,TRBD1,TGTGCCAGCAGTTACTCCCAGACAGGGGGTTTCTTTCGCTCTGGCTACACCTTC,CASSYSQTGGFFRSGYTF
TRBJ2-3,few,TRBV3-1,TRBD2,TGTGCCAGCAGCCAAGATAGCGGGGCTAGCACAGATACGCAGTATTTT,CASSQDSGASTDTQYF
TRBJ2-1,NA,TRBV25-1,TRBD2,TGTGCCAGCAGTGCCCTCGGGACTAGCCCAGACAATGAGCAGTTCTTC,CASSALGTSPDNEQFF
TRBJ1-3,NA,TRBV3-1,NA,TGTGCCAGCAGCCTTGTGCCCCAGATAGTCTCTGGAAACACCATATATTTT,CASSLVPQIVSGNTIYF
TRBJ2-7,NA,TRBV28,TRBD2,TGTGCCAGCAGTCACCAAAACCCGGGTCTAGCGGGGGTATCTGTTAGAGCCCAGTACTTC,CASSHQNPGLAGVSVRAQYF
TRBJ2-3,few,TRBV19,NA,TGTGCCAGTAGTATAGATCTACGAAAGGGAGCGCAGTATTTT,CASSIDLRKGAQYF
TRBJ1-1,NA,TRBV6-2/TRBV6-3,NA,TGTGCCAGCATGAGGGTTGCCACTGAAGCTTTCTTT,CASMRVATEAFF
TRBJ1-1,few,TRBV10-3,NA,TGTGCCAGCAGCACAGGGCTCGGGGCTTTCTTT,CASSTGLGAFF
TRBJ2-1,few,TRBV7-8,TRBD2,TGTGCCAGCAGCTTAGGAGCGGGAGGCCCTACGAAGGAGCAGTTCTTC,CASSLGAGGPTKEQFF
TRBJ2-3,NA,TRBV4-1,NA,TGCGCCAGCAGCCAAGACCCCTCCTCCTCTAGCACAGATACGCAGTATTTT,CASSQDPSSSSTDTQYF
TRBJ2-7,NA,TRBV7-2,NA,TGTGCCAGCACCGTTGGGGCGGAGCAGTACTTC,CASTVGAEQYF
TRBJ2-5,once,TRBV5-1,TRBD1,TGCGCCAGCAGCCCCGAGGGGGCGTCCTACGAGCTGTACTTC,CASSPEGASYELYF